This T cell receptor beta chain was captured in a study of blood T cell repertoires in COVID-19. Study information: Nucleic acid was either cDNA or gDNA, and it came from T cells, B-cell-depleted T cells, or PBMCs.

The Seattle patients, enrolled during active infection, were followed longitudinally. In germline, CDR1 is KGHSH, CDR2 LQKENI. The V gene lost 3 bases and the J gene lost 3 bases, with 9 bases spanning the gap. The CDR3 consists of 15 residues. In the original analysis: Counts of nucleated cells, estimated from reference gene primer amplification, were obtained. Generated by immunoSEQ multiplex PCR, the TCRdb table keeps only in-frame clones and is missing some. For V, J and clone size, that table is used; D and trimming come from the DNA. This sample carries 200,000 to 300,000 clones, 81% of them seen once, and the ten largest clones take around 7.5%.

The receptor's source is a woman aged 80 or over with COVID-19, enrolled during active disease. Sequencing was carried out using peripheral blood. V is TRBV18 and J is TRBJ2-6; a possible D gene is TRBD2 (5 bases). This CDR3 is CASSPSRGGANVLTF. Here the CDR3 DNA reads TGTGCCAGCTCACCTTCCCGGGGTGGGGCCAACGTCCTGACTTTC.